Listed below are T cell receptor beta chains from one sample, sequenced in a study of T cell repertoires in cytomegalovirus infection. These receptors' antigens are unknown. Each CDR3 protein gets one entry after TCRdb re-called the reads with MiXCR. The sample lists approximately 150,000 distinct CDR3 sequences; roughly 20% were seen once. The specimen comprised CD8+ T cells from cultured PBMCs, sampled from culture after CMV antigen stimulation. The receptor set was obtained from a human donor in good health (CMV status not recorded). Some clones in this sample may be carry-over from other donors' samples. The CDR3 runs from the conserved cysteine through the conserved F or W. Each record gives: V gene, J gene, D gene, CDR3 length, clone size, CDR3 protein, CDR3 DNA. D genes are given only for firm matches. A row's size may be missing; if present it is once, few, many or a size class.

TRBV29-1	TRBJ1-2	TRBD1	15	few	CSARTGGDPLYGYTF	TGCAGCGCAAGGACAGGGGGCGATCCCCTCTATGGCTACACCTTC
TRBV27	TRBJ1-2	NA	13	few	CASSLNSYYGYTF	TGTGCCAGCAGTTTAAACAGTTACTATGGCTACACCTTC
TRBV28	TRBJ1-5	NA	14	many	CASSPVISGQPQHF	TGTGCCAGCAGTCCCGTGATCTCGGGGCAGCCCCAGCATTTT
TRBV7-2	TRBJ1-2	TRBD1	14	NA	CASSLDGQGDGYTF	TGTGCCAGCAGCTTAGATGGACAGGGTGATGGCTACACCTTC
TRBV6-1	TRBJ1-1	NA	14	NA	CASSGRWYGTEAFF	TGTGCCAGCAGTGGGCGCTGGTACGGGACTGAAGCTTTCTTT
TRBV7-2	TRBJ2-1	TRBD1	15	many	CASSRRRDRDNEQFF	TGTGCCAGCAGCCGCAGAAGGGACAGAGACAATGAGCAGTTCTTC
TRBV5-1	TRBJ2-7	TRBD1	14	NA	CASSLGTGLSEQYF	TGCGCCAGCAGCTTAGGGACAGGTCTTTCCGAGCAGTACTTC
TRBV6-2/TRBV6-3	TRBJ2-5	NA	14	few	CASSSKDWAETQYF	TGTGCCAGCAGTTCCAAGGACTGGGCAGAGACCCAGTACTTC
TRBV4-1	TRBJ1-6	TRBD1	15	NA	CASSQDRGPGSPLHF	TGCGCCAGCAGCCAGGACAGGGGTCCGGGTTCACCCCTCCACTTT
TRBV27	TRBJ1-1	NA	13	few	CATGRGGYTEAFF	TGTGCCACTGGGCGGGGCGGGTACACTGAAGCTTTCTTT
TRBV12-3/TRBV12-4	TRBJ1-1	TRBD1	13	few	CAVQQGGDTEAFF	TGTGCCGTTCAACAGGGGGGAGACACTGAAGCTTTCTTT
TRBV13	TRBJ2-3	NA	16	few	CASSLYGGRGTDTQYF	TGTGCCAGCAGCTTATACGGGGGGCGGGGCACAGATACGCAGTATTTT
TRBV7-6	TRBJ2-5	NA	15	few	CASSLGQGPLETQYF	TGTGCCAGCAGCTTAGGCCAGGGTCCATTGGAGACCCAGTACTTC
TRBV27	TRBJ1-5	NA	16	few	CASSLSRGASNQPQHF	TGTGCCAGCAGTTTATCGAGGGGGGCTAGCAATCAGCCCCAGCATTTT
TRBV12-3/TRBV12-4	TRBJ1-2	NA	14	NA	CASSFKGSSGGYTF	TGTGCCAGCAGTTTTAAGGGGAGTAGTGGTGGCTACACCTTC
TRBV7-9	TRBJ2-1	NA	15	NA	CASSTPRRDHNEQFF	TGTGCCAGCAGCACACCTCGCCGGGACCACAATGAGCAGTTCTTC
TRBV29-1	TRBJ2-7	NA	11	NA	CSVEGRDEQYF	TGCAGCGTTGAGGGCAGGGACGAGCAGTACTTC
TRBV6-6	TRBJ2-7	NA	13	NA	CASGGLDSYEQYF	TGTGCCAGCGGGGGGCTCGACTCCTACGAGCAGTACTTC
TRBV7-8	TRBJ2-7	NA	12	NA	CASTSRGYEQYF	TGTGCCAGCACTTCGAGAGGATACGAGCAGTACTTC
TRBV7-2	TRBJ2-3	TRBD1	15	NA	CASTNLQGGTDTQYF	TGTGCCAGCACAAACTTACAGGGGGGCACAGATACGCAGTATTTT
TRBV2	TRBJ2-3	NA	14	few	CASRKGTSTDTQYF	TGTGCCAGCCGGAAAGGGACTAGCACAGATACGCAGTATTTT
TRBV7-2	TRBJ2-1	TRBD2	14	few	CASSPGGANNEQFF	TGTGCCAGCAGCCCCGGGGGGGCTAACAATGAGCAGTTCTTC
TRBV6-2/TRBV6-3	TRBJ1-2	TRBD1	16	NA	CASRPQNRGRVDGYTF	TGTGCCAGCAGACCACAGAACAGGGGGCGAGTCGATGGCTACACCTTC
TRBV7-2	TRBJ1-1	NA	15	few	CASRLTTVMNTEAFF	TGTGCCAGCAGATTAACGACAGTTATGAACACTGAAGCTTTCTTT
TRBV27	TRBJ2-1	TRBD2	16	few	CASSSHSSGVRGEQFF	TGTGCCAGCAGTTCCCACTCTAGCGGCGTTAGGGGTGAGCAGTTCTTC